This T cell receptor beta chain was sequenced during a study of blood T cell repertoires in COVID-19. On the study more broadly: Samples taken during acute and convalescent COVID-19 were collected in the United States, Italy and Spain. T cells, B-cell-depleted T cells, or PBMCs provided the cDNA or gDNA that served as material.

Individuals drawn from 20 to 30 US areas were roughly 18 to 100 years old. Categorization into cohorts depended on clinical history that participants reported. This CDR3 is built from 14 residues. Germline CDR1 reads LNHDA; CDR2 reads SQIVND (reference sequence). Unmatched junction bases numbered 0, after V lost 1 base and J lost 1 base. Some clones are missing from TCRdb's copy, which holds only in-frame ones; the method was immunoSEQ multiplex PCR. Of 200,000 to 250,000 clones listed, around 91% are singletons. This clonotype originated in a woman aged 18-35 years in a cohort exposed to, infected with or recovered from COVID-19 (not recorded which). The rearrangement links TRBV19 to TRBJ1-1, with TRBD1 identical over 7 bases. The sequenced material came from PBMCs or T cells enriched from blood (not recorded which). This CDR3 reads CASSIGQGNTEAFF. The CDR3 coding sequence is TGTGCCAGTAGTATAGGACAGGGGAACACTGAAGCTTTCTTT.